Listed here is a single TCR beta chain. These data belong to a study of shared clonotypes between healthy human individuals. From germline, CDR1 is SGHAT and CDR2 FQNNGV. V shed 4 bases and J shed 6 bases, with 12 bases lying between them. This CDR3 region has 13 residues. The assay ran at deep level. Clones were read by immunoSEQ multiplex PCR, and TCRdb kept only the in-frame ones, dropping some. The profile shows hundreds of thousands of clones, 90% to 95% of them singletons. Naive CD8 cells comprised CD45RO-negative, CCR7-positively selected cells, excluding terminally differentiated effector memory CD45RA+ cells. All donors were Caucasian adults living in Nashville, Tennessee.

The rearrangement uses TRBV11-2 and TRBJ2-5; the D is unclear. The sequencing input was naive CD8+ T cells sorted from blood. This clonotype originated in a man younger than 45 in good health. CDR3 residues: CASSSPGRKTQYF. CDR3 nucleotides: TGTGCCAGCAGCTCCCCCGGGCGTAAGACCCAGTACTTC. The full variable domain, in which reference TRBV11-2 and TRBJ2-5 provide the parts outside the CDR3, is EAGVAQSPRYKIIEKRQSVAFWCNPISGHATLYWYQQILGQGPKLLIQFQNNGVVDDSQLPKDRFSAERLKGVDSTLKIQPAKLEDSAVYLCASSSPGRKTQYFGPGTRLLVL.